These 27 T cell receptor beta chains share one sample of origin, sequenced in a study of blood T cells in healthy people across ages. Primers used in a second PCR of roughly 6 to 11 cycles were a sample-barcoded 5' primer and a J-beta primer mix. TCRdb independently ran MiXCR on the 5' RACE reads; one entry per CDR3 protein. Of under 2 million distinct CDR3 sequences detected, approximately 32% appear once; the ten largest clones hold about 11%. Source material: blood. Receptors originate from a woman under 40 in good health.

The chain combines TRBV3-1 with TRBJ2-1, with TRBD2 matching over 12 bases. Germline values: CDR1 LGHDT, CDR2 YNNKEL (reference sequence). The CDR3 has 18 amino acids. The ends lost 3 bases at V and 4 bases at J; junction bases unmatched: 10. DNA for the CDR3: TGTGCCAGCAGCCATGGACTAGCGGGGAAGGGGGCTTACAATGAGCAGTTCTTC. Protein product: CASSHGLAGKGAYNEQFF.

This clonotype was seen a handful of times. CDR3 protein: CASRLIGRRYTF. The CDR3 region has the DNA TGTGCAAGTCGCTTGATAGGACGGCGCTACACCTTC. The chain couples TRBV12-2 to TRBJ1-2. TRBV12-2 is assigned pseudogene status. The CDR3 has 12 amino acids.

This clonotype was seen a handful of times. CDR3 region: CASSLDIALGTQYF. The CDR3 nucleotides read TGTGCCAGCAGCTTAGATATCGCCTTGGGGACCCAGTACTTC. J is TRBJ2-5 and V is TRBV7-6, with D uncertain. Trimming removed 1 base from V and 7 bases from J, with 13 bases in between. Germline CDR1 and CDR2: SGHVS and FNYEAQ. The CDR3 is made up of 14 amino acids.

The chain uses TRBV28 and TRBJ1-6, with 8 bases aligning to TRBD1. With V trimmed by 2 bases and J by 6 bases, 3 bases remained unmatched. The CDR3 contains 15 residues. CDR1 and CDR2 (germline): MDHEN, SYDVKM. The DNA of the CDR3 is TGTGCCAGCAGTTTAGGGACAGGCCTTAATTCACCCCTCCACTTT. This sequence encodes CASSLGTGLNSPLHF.

For this clonotype: Relative to the germline gene, one junction end is altered; a read error may explain this. The rearrangement joins TRBV28 to TRBJ2-1; possibly TRBD1 for D (5 bases). Germline loops: CDR1 MDHEN, CDR2 SYDVKM. CDR3 size: 12 residues. The DNA for the CDR3 is TGTGTCAGCAGTCTAGGGGCCAATGAGCAGTTCTTC. Protein sequence: CVSSLGANEQFF.

This chain uses TRBV27 with TRBJ2-5; TRBD1 matches 11 bases. The CDR3 consists of 17 residues. V was clipped by 2 bases and J by 5 bases; unmatched bases: 10. The V gene's germline CDR1 is MNHEY and CDR2 SMNVEV (reference sequence). The CDR3 DNA follows: TGTGCCAGCAGTTTAGTGGAGGGACAGGGGGTGGCGGAGACCCAGTACTTC. This codes for CASSLVEGQGVAETQYF.

This chain uses TRBV20-1 with TRBJ2-5; tentative D call: TRBD1 (6 bases). There are 14 residues in the CDR3. V was clipped by 3 bases and J by 7 bases, with 18 bases between them. CDR1 DFQATT and CDR2 SNEGSKA come from the germline V gene (reference sequence). As DNA, the CDR3 is TGCAGTGCTAGCAAACAGGGAGTTGGTGGGACCCAGTACTTC. Translating it yields CSASKQGVGGTQYF.

This chain uses TRBV3-1 with TRBJ2-3, with D possibly being TRBD2 (6 bases). This CDR3 contains 16 residues. From germline, CDR1 is LGHDT and CDR2 YNNKEL (reference sequence). Trimming shortened V by 3 bases and J by 2 bases, and 15 bases separated the two germline ends. In nucleotides, the CDR3 is TGTGCCAGCAGCCATATCGGGAGTCAGAACACAGATACGCAGTATTTT. Encoded protein: CASSHIGSQNTDTQYF.

V is TRBV3-1 and J is TRBJ1-2; D gene uncertain. Germline CDR1 and CDR2: LGHDT and YNNKEL (reference sequence). Trimming removed 0 bases at V and 5 bases at J, with 10 bases between. This CDR3 spans 14 amino acids. The CDR3 DNA reads as TGTGCCAGCAGCCAAGATGCGATCCTATATGGCTACACCTTC. Amino acid sequence: CASSQDAILYGYTF.

The rearrangement joins TRBV6-5 to TRBJ2-4, with 11 bases that match TRBD2. The germline gives CDR1 MNHEY, CDR2 SVGAGI. The CDR3 extends over 15 amino acids. Unmatched junction bases numbered 14, after V lost 6 bases and J lost 13 bases. CDR3 in DNA: TGTGCCAGCAGGCGGGCGGGGACTAGCGGTATGGAGCAGTACTTC. It yields the protein CASRRAGTSGMEQYF.

Worth noting for this clonotype: This may be a read error, as it is one base from a much larger clone. This rearrangement joins TRBV12-3 or TRBV12-4 to TRBJ2-1; D may match TRBD1 or TRBD2 (5 bases each). The CDR3 length is 12 residues. Trimming took off 2 bases at V and 13 bases at J, with 12 bases between the two ends. CDR3 amino acids: CASSLPQGTQFF. CDR3 bases: TGTGCCAGCAGTTTACCCCAAGGGACCCAGTTCTTC.

V gene TRBV18 combines with J gene TRBJ2-3, with D perhaps given as TRBD1 or TRBD2 (5 bases each). CDR3 size: 14 residues. With 3 bases removed from V and 5 bases from J, the gap between germline ends came to 12 bases. Germline V gene data show CDR1 as KGHSH and CDR2 as LQKENI. CDR3: CASSPQGVVDTQYF. The CDR3 region has the DNA TGTGCCAGCTCACCGCAGGGAGTGGTAGATACGCAGTATTTT.

This clonotype turned up a few times. This chain uses TRBV12-3 or TRBV12-4 with TRBJ1-2; D is possibly TRBD1 (5 bases). V lost 7 bases, J lost 3 bases, and 21 bases lay in between. The CDR3 consists of 16 residues. This CDR3 is CASKEGRRISDYGYTF. The CDR3 DNA is TGTGCCAGCAAAGAGGGGCGGAGGATTTCTGACTATGGCTACACCTTC.

This clonotype was counted only a few times. The chain combines TRBV28 with TRBJ2-7; tentatively, D is TRBD1 (5 bases). This CDR3 is built from 17 residues. CDR1 and CDR2 from the germline V gene are MDHEN and SYDVKM. V shed 2 bases and J shed 0 bases, with 17 bases lying between them. The chain's CDR3 is CASSLDPLQASSYEQYF. The CDR3, as DNA: TGTGCCAGCAGTTTAGACCCTCTACAGGCAAGCTCCTACGAGCAGTACTTC.

V and J are TRBV27 and TRBJ1-2; 8 bases match TRBD1. Germline trimming cut 6 bases from V and 8 bases from J; bases unmatched to any gene: 8. The CDR3 runs 13 residues. Germline V CDR1 and CDR2: MNHEY, SMNVEV (reference sequence). The CDR3 DNA reads TGTGCCAGCAGATGGACAGGGTCTAAAGGCTACACCTTC. It specifies CASRWTGSKGYTF.

This clonotype was detected a few times. The V and J genes are TRBV4-1 and TRBJ2-3, with TRBD2 matching over 10 bases. Germline V lookup: CDR1 MGHRA, CDR2 YSYEKL. V lost 0 bases to trimming and J lost 7 bases; unmatched junction nucleotides: 16. The CDR3 covers 19 residues. CDR3 loop: CASSQEGSGGAVFLYTQYF. In DNA, the CDR3 is TGCGCCAGCAGCCAAGAGGGCAGCGGGGGGGCCGTTTTCTTATATACGCAGTATTTT.

V gene TRBV4-2 combines with J gene TRBJ2-3; unclear D gene. CDR3 length: 16 residues. The V gene lost 3 bases and the J gene lost 2 bases, with 15 bases spanning the gap. Per germline, CDR1 LGHNA and CDR2 YNFKEQ. The chain's CDR3 is CASSQEQWTSTDTQYF. The CDR3 region has the DNA TGTGCCAGCAGCCAGGAACAATGGACCTCCACAGATACGCAGTATTTT.

This clonotype was seen a handful of times. The rearrangement links TRBV6-5 to TRBJ2-1; D gene uncertain. V lost 5 bases, J lost 10 bases, and 15 bases lay in between. The length of the CDR3 is 13 residues. In germline, CDR1 is MNHEY, CDR2 SVGAGI. CDR3 coding DNA: TGTGCCAGCAGTCTATCCCAAGGCCGCGAGCAGTTCTTC. It codes for CASSLSQGREQFF.

This clonotype was detected only a few times. This sequence joins TRBV20-1 and TRBJ1-4; tentatively, D is TRBD1 (6 bases). The CDR3 contains 15 residues. In germline, CDR1 is DFQATT, CDR2 SNEGSKA (reference sequence). V lost 5 bases to trimming and J lost 4 bases, with 17 bases between them. This CDR3 reads CSAPPGDNFNEKLFF. The CDR3 region has the DNA TGCAGTGCTCCTCCTGGGGACAATTTTAATGAAAAACTGTTTTTT.

The genes are TRBV27 and TRBJ2-6; a possible D gene is TRBD1 (5 bases). Germline V lookup: CDR1 MNHEY, CDR2 SMNVEV (reference sequence). Trimming left V 2 bases short and J 4 bases short, with 15 bases between. The CDR3 is 17 amino acids. CDR3 in DNA: TGTGCCAGCAGTTTAGGTCAGGGTCTGAGAGGGGCCAACGTCCTGACTTTC. Amino acid sequence: CASSLGQGLRGANVLTF.

The V gene is TRBV4-1, the J gene TRBJ2-3; D call uncertain. Looked up from germline, CDR1 is MGHRA and CDR2 is YSYEKL. CDR3 size: 15 residues. Between the trimmed V and J ends, which lost 0 bases and 1 base, there was a span of 8 bases. The DNA for the CDR3 is TGCGCCAGCAGCCAAGATAATAGGGGCACAGATACGCAGTATTTT. Encoded protein: CASSQDNRGTDTQYF.

The chain employs TRBV30 and TRBJ2-6, with D unclear. CDR1 GTSNPN and CDR2 SVGIG come from the germline V gene (reference sequence). The CDR3 runs to 12 residues. V was trimmed by 4 bases and J by 8 bases, leaving 9 bases between them. CDR3 sequence: CAWKDNPNVLTF. The DNA of the CDR3 is TGTGCCTGGAAAGACAATCCCAACGTCCTGACTTTC.

Only a few counts were recorded for this clonotype. The chain recombines TRBV10-3 with TRBJ2-2; 9 bases are shared with TRBD1. The CDR3 has 15 residues. Germline CDR1 and CDR2: ENHRY and SYGVKD. Losses at the gene ends were 4 bases for V and 2 bases for J; bases not matched to a gene: 2. This chain's CDR3 is CAISGQGVNTGELFF. The CDR3 DNA follows: TGTGCCATCAGTGGACAGGGGGTTAACACCGGGGAGCTGTTTTTT.

V is TRBV7-9 and J is TRBJ1-1; possible D gene TRBD1, 6 bases. Between the trimmed V and J ends, which lost 5 bases and 3 bases, there was a span of 16 bases. Germline loops: CDR1 SEHNR, CDR2 FQNEAQ (reference sequence). This CDR3 is built from 15 residues. CDR3 protein: CASSPGGGAYTEAFF. CDR3 in DNA: TGTGCCAGCAGCCCCGGTGGGGGGGCGTACACTGAAGCTTTCTTT.

The chain links TRBV5-1 to TRBJ2-7; D perhaps matches TRBD1 (7 bases). The CDR3 loop spans 17 amino acids. The germline V and J ends were trimmed by 4 bases and 3 bases, with 23 bases remaining between them. The V gene's germline CDR1 is SGHRS and CDR2 YFSETQ. The DNA of the CDR3 is TGCGCCAGCAGCCCAACATCAGGGGGGACCGGCAGCTACGAGCAGTACTTC. The encoded protein is CASSPTSGGTGSYEQYF.

This chain joins TRBV15 and TRBJ2-5, with 7 positions matching TRBD2. Germline assignment: CDR1 LNHNV and CDR2 YYDKDF (reference sequence). This CDR3 contains 15 residues. Trimming cost V 0 bases and J 3 bases; bases outside gene matches: 4. CDR3 DNA sequence: TGTGCCACCAGCAGAGAGAGGCGGGAGAAAGAGACCCAGTACTTC. It is translated as CATSRERREKETQYF.

There are a few counts of this clonotype. The CDR3 spells CASSSSGTKETQYF. The CDR3 coding sequence is TGTGCCAGCAGTTCTTCCGGGACTAAAGAGACCCAGTACTTC. The chain employs TRBV6-6 and TRBJ2-5, with 7 bases that match TRBD2. CDR3 size: 14 residues. V gave up 4 bases and J gave up 3 bases; unmatched junction bases: 5. Germline CDR1 and CDR2: MNHNY and SVGAGI (reference sequence).